Listed here are 32 T cell receptor beta chains from one sample, sequenced in a study of cytomegalovirus exposure and HLA in healthy donors. PCR used 60 Vbeta primers and 13 Jbeta primers. Clones were sequenced by immunoSEQ multiplex PCR, and TCRdb holds only the in-frame ones, with some missing. The sample yields roughly 110,000 clones, 70% to 85% seen once. The sample comprised PBMCs. These receptor sequences come from a boy aged 10-17 years in good health and CMV-seronegative.

This chain uses TRBV4-2 with TRBJ2-1; 8 bases line up with TRBD2. CDR3 length equals 17 residues. From germline, CDR1 is LGHNA and CDR2 YNFKEQ. Trimming removed 1 base from V and 3 bases from J; junction bases left unmatched: 8. The CDR3 here is CASSQVLAESHYNEQFF. CDR3 DNA sequence: TGTGCCAGCAGCCAAGTACTAGCGGAGTCCCACTACAATGAGCAGTTCTTC.

This clone was detected once. The rearrangement uses TRBV27 and TRBJ1-5, with no clear D. Germline V gives CDR1 MNHEY, CDR2 SMNVEV (reference sequence). The V and J ends lost 5 bases and 7 bases respectively, with 12 bases between them. The CDR3 is made up of 13 amino acids. CDR3 region: CASSTESDQPQHF. CDR3 coding DNA: TGTGCCAGCAGTACGGAGTCAGACCAGCCCCAGCATTTT.

The chain joins TRBV2 to TRBJ1-1; a possible D gene is TRBD1 (5 bases). The CDR3 covers 14 residues. Per the germline V gene, CDR1 is SNHLY and CDR2 is FYNNEI. V dropped 6 bases and J dropped 0 bases, with 11 bases sitting between them. The CDR3 DNA reads as TGTGCCAGCAGCCCCCAGGGCATGAACACTGAAGCTTTCTTT. Its translation: CASSPQGMNTEAFF.

The V gene is TRBV29-1, the J gene TRBJ1-3; no reliable D call. Germline values: CDR1 SQVTM, CDR2 ANQGSEA. The CDR3 extends over 12 amino acids. Deletions cut 2 bases from V and 7 bases from J, with 9 bases between. CDR3 in DNA: TGCAGCGTTGAAAGCGGGGTTAACACCATATATTTT. This encodes CSVESGVNTIYF.

The chain has TRBV7-6 and TRBJ2-3, with no clear D. From germline, CDR1 is SGHVS and CDR2 FNYEAQ. The CDR3 contains 13 residues. V lost 5 bases and J 0 bases, leaving 6 bases between the germline ends. The CDR3 reads CASSVLSTDTQYF. The CDR3 bases are TGTGCCAGCAGCGTACTTAGCACAGATACGCAGTATTTT.

Here the CDR3 reads CASSLSGLPGYGYTF. CDR3 nucleotide sequence: TGTGCCAGCAGCCTTAGCGGGTTACCGGGCTATGGCTACACCTTC. The V and J genes are TRBV7-9 and TRBJ1-2; D gene ambiguous. CDR1 SEHNR and CDR2 FQNEAQ come from the germline V gene (reference sequence). There are 15 residues in the CDR3. The V gene lost 5 bases and the J gene lost 4 bases, with 17 bases spanning the gap.

The chain is built from TRBV6-5 and TRBJ1-5; D gene unclear. Trimming pared 0 bases from V and 5 bases from J, leaving 5 bases between. Germline V lookup: CDR1 MNHEY, CDR2 SVGAGI. The CDR3 length is 13 residues. CDR3 loop: CASSYSRDQPQHF. The CDR3 DNA is TGTGCCAGCAGTTACTCGAGGGATCAGCCCCAGCATTTT.

This chain uses TRBV28 with TRBJ1-2; TRBD1 matches 7 bases. Germline V gives CDR1 MDHEN, CDR2 SYDVKM. This CDR3 is built from 13 residues. J was trimmed by 6 bases and V by 7 bases; bases with no gene match: 8. This CDR3 is CASKTGVRDGYTF. The CDR3 nucleotides read TGTGCCAGCAAAACAGGGGTGCGTGATGGCTACACCTTC.

The rearrangement links TRBV6-5 to TRBJ2-7, with TRBD2 matching 7 bases. The V segment lost 6 bases and the J segment 4 bases; nucleotides outside the gene matches: 12. The germline V gene has CDR1 MNHEY and CDR2 SVGAGI. This CDR3 comprises 15 residues. The CDR3, as DNA: TGTGCCAGCAGCCTAGACGTGGGGGGGTCGTACGAGCAGTACTTC. This gives the protein CASSLDVGGSYEQYF.

This clone was counted a single time. This rearrangement joins TRBV30 to TRBJ1-6; D unclear. Trimming removed 3 bases at V and 6 bases at J, with 21 bases between. Germline values: CDR1 GTSNPN, CDR2 SVGIG (reference sequence). The CDR3 sequence is 17 residues long. CDR3 sequence: CAWRASPGYGRNSPLHF. The CDR3 DNA follows: TGTGCCTGGAGGGCGAGCCCGGGTTACGGTCGTAATTCACCCCTCCACTTT.

This chain links TRBV19 with TRBJ2-1; TRBD2 agrees at 8 bases. Germline V gene lookup returns CDR1 LNHDA and CDR2 SQIVND (reference sequence). The CDR3 has 14 amino acids. The V gene end was trimmed by 6 bases and the J gene end by 7 bases; junction bases not matched to a gene: 8. CDR3 residues: CASRDGGAENEQFF. In DNA form, the CDR3 reads TGTGCCAGTAGGGACGGGGGGGCCGAAAATGAGCAGTTCTTC.

The CDR3 DNA reads as TGTGCCAGCAGTGCCTCCGGAAACACCATATATTTT. Protein sequence: CASSASGNTIYF. The chain is built from TRBV2 and TRBJ1-3; D gene uncertain. The CDR3 sequence is 12 residues long. Looked up from germline, CDR1 is SNHLY and CDR2 is FYNNEI. The V and J ends lost 4 bases and 4 bases respectively, with 5 bases between them.

The V and J genes are TRBV7-3 and TRBJ2-1; D is possibly TRBD2 (6 bases). The germline V and J ends were trimmed by 4 bases and 7 bases, with 17 bases remaining between them. The CDR3 is 15 amino acids. CDR1 and CDR2 (germline): SGHTA, FQGTGA. The CDR3 region has the DNA TGTGCCAGCAGCTCGGGCGGGACCTGGGAAAATGAGCAGTTCTTC. Translation gives CASSSGGTWENEQFF.

This clone has a single count. The J gene is TRBJ1-1, the V gene TRBV13, with D uncertain. This CDR3 is built from 13 residues. V was cut by 0 bases and J by 3 bases, with 5 bases left in between. CDR1 PRHDT and CDR2 FYEKMQ come from the germline V gene (reference sequence). Written as DNA, the CDR3 is TGTGCCAGCAGCTTAGGCCGGGACACTGAAGCTTTCTTT. Residues: CASSLGRDTEAFF.

CDR3 coding DNA: TGTGCCAGTAGTATAGATCGGACAGGGGGCATTCAGCCCCAGCATTTT. Translation gives CASSIDRTGGIQPQHF. The V gene is TRBV19, the J gene TRBJ1-5, with 11 bases lining up with TRBD1. This CDR3 spans 16 amino acids. V was clipped by 0 bases and J by 6 bases; unmatched bases: 4. CDR1 is LNHDA, CDR2 SQIVND, per germline (reference sequence).

This chain joins TRBV5-1 and TRBJ2-1; TRBD2 agrees at 9 bases. V was clipped by 0 bases and J by 0 bases; unmatched bases: 7. Looked up from germline, CDR1 is SGHRS and CDR2 is YFSETQ. CDR3 size: 18 residues. The CDR3 region has the DNA TGCGCCAGCAGCTTGGACATTAGCGGGAGCCGCTCCTACAATGAGCAGTTCTTC. Protein product: CASSLDISGSRSYNEQFF.

This clone was seen more than once but under ten times. The chain links TRBV28 to TRBJ1-1, with 9 bases aligning to TRBD1. With V trimmed by 6 bases and J by 4 bases, 6 bases remained unmatched. This CDR3 comprises 14 residues. CDR1 and CDR2 (germline): MDHEN, SYDVKM. The CDR3 DNA sequence: TGTGCCAGCAGGCGAGGGACAGGGCCCACTGAAGCTTTCTTT. Translating it yields CASRRGTGPTEAFF.

The chain carries TRBV6-4 and TRBJ2-1; the match to TRBD1 covers 7 bases. V lost 5 bases, J lost 4 bases, and 8 bases stayed unmatched. This CDR3 contains 15 residues. Germline loops: CDR1 MRHNA, CDR2 SNTAGT. The CDR3 DNA is TGTGCCAGCAGTTCCCAGGGACAGAAATACAATGAGCAGTTCTTC. Protein product: CASSSQGQKYNEQFF.

The chain's CDR3 is CASSQVGTSGVDTQYF. CDR3 in DNA: TGCGCCAGCAGCCAAGTGGGGACTAGCGGGGTGGATACGCAGTATTTT. V usage is TRBV4-1 and J usage is TRBJ2-3; TRBD2 aligns across 13 bases. Germline trimming cut 1 base from V and 6 bases from J; bases unmatched to any gene: 4. Germline CDR1 is MGHRA and CDR2 is YSYEKL. This CDR3 has 16 residues.

This chain uses TRBV7-9 with TRBJ2-7; unclear D gene. CDR3 length: 13 residues. The V gene lost 1 base and the J gene lost 3 bases, with 7 bases spanning the gap. From germline, CDR1 is SEHNR and CDR2 FQNEAQ (reference sequence). This CDR3 is CASSLGRSYEQYF. The CDR3 DNA is TGTGCCAGCAGCTTAGGTCGGAGCTACGAGCAGTACTTC.

In this sample, this clone turned up once. The CDR3 region is CASSVALGANYGYTF. DNA for the CDR3: TGTGCCAGCAGCGTAGCTTTAGGGGCTAACTATGGCTACACCTTC. The J gene is TRBJ1-2, the V gene TRBV9, with D perhaps TRBD1 (5 bases). CDR1 is SGDLS and CDR2 is YYNGEE in the germline V gene. The length of the CDR3 is 15 residues. V lost 0 bases to trimming and J lost 0 bases, with 9 bases between them. Complete variable domain (other parts from reference TRBV9 and TRBJ1-2): DSGVTQTPKHLITATGQRVTLRCSPRSGDLSVYWYQQSLDQGLQFLIQYYNGEERAKGNILERFSAQQFPDLHSELNLSSLELGDSALYFCASSVALGANYGYTFGSGTRLTVV.

The rearrangement joins TRBV7-9 to TRBJ1-4, with 9 bases aligning to TRBD1. The CDR3 has 15 residues. Germline loops: CDR1 SEHNR, CDR2 FQNEAQ (reference sequence). Trimming at V came to 5 bases and at J to 7 bases, leaving 8 bases not matched to a gene. The DNA of the CDR3 is TGTGCCAGCAGCCTCGGGGACAGGGATGTTGAAAAACTGTTTTTT. Translating it yields CASSLGDRDVEKLFF.

The rearrangement uses TRBV29-1 and TRBJ1-1; 9 bases are shared with TRBD1. This CDR3 has 11 residues. In germline, CDR1 is SQVTM, CDR2 ANQGSEA. Unmatched junction bases numbered 5, after V lost 7 bases and J lost 8 bases. CDR3 in amino acids: CSGQGVLEAFF. The CDR3 nucleotides are TGCAGCGGACAGGGGGTTTTAGAAGCTTTCTTT.

This rearrangement joins TRBV4-3 to TRBJ2-5; TRBD1 is a possible D gene (5 bases). The CDR3 is made up of 14 amino acids. V was pared by 2 bases and J by 4 bases, with 11 bases between. The germline CDR1 and CDR2 sequences are LGHNA and YSLEER. The CDR3 DNA follows: TGCGCCAGCAGCCAAAATAGGGGCAGAGAGACCCAGTACTTC. Protein: CASSQNRGRETQYF.

The table lists this clone with a few counts. The chain links TRBV6-5 to TRBJ1-3, with 7 positions matching TRBD1. J was trimmed by 0 bases and V by 5 bases; bases with no gene match: 4. The CDR3 has 15 residues. Germline assignment: CDR1 MNHEY and CDR2 SVGAGI. CDR3 region: CASSRDSPSGNTIYF. Here the CDR3 DNA reads TGTGCCAGCAGTCGGGACAGCCCCTCTGGAAACACCATATATTTT.

The J gene is TRBJ2-7, the V gene TRBV7-2; the match to TRBD1 covers 9 bases. Germline CDR1 reads SGHTA; CDR2 reads FQGNSA. CDR3 length equals 15 residues. V lost 3 bases and J lost 6; bases outside the gene matches: 9. The CDR3 reads CASSFSGQGRIEQYF. Here the CDR3 DNA reads TGTGCCAGCAGCTTTTCGGGACAGGGACGGATCGAGCAGTACTTC.

V usage is TRBV7-2 and J usage is TRBJ2-2; D ambiguous. CDR1 and CDR2 (germline): SGHTA, FQGNSA. The CDR3 is 13 amino acids. Trimming removed 5 bases at V and 1 base at J, with 5 bases between. The CDR3 protein is CASSRENTGELFF. The CDR3, as DNA: TGTGCCAGCAGCCGCGAGAACACCGGGGAGCTGTTTTTT.

This clone has more than one count but fewer than ten. The chain employs TRBV9 and TRBJ2-2, with 10 bases that match TRBD1. In germline, CDR1 is SGDLS, CDR2 YYNGEE. V was pared by 4 bases and J by 5 bases, with 2 bases of the junction left unmatched. The CDR3 has 14 amino acids. The CDR3 loop is CASSLDRGTGELFF. The CDR3 DNA sequence: TGTGCCAGCAGCCTGGACAGGGGGACCGGGGAGCTGTTTTTT.

V is TRBV6-6 and J is TRBJ1-2; weak D call: TRBD1 (5 bases). V was trimmed by 0 bases and J by 7 bases, leaving 15 bases between them. From germline, CDR1 is MNHNY and CDR2 SVGAGI (reference sequence). This CDR3 comprises 15 residues. This CDR3 reads CASSYSPGWNSGYTF. In nucleotides, the CDR3 is TGTGCCAGCAGTTACTCCCCAGGGTGGAATTCTGGCTACACCTTC.

A word on this clone: It is likely a read error, because the conserved phenylalanine at the end of the CDR3 is missing. This chain joins TRBV6-1 and TRBJ2-3; possible D gene TRBD2, 5 bases. The V gene's germline CDR1 is MNHNS and CDR2 SASEGT. CDR3 length: 13 residues. Trimming cost V 4 bases and J 5 bases, with 10 bases left between them. CDR3: CASSGTRQDTQYV. The CDR3, as DNA: TGTGCCAGCAGTGGGACTCGCCAAGATACGCAGTATGTT.

This rearrangement joins TRBV11-3 to TRBJ2-2; D is unclear. The CDR3 runs to 15 residues. From germline, CDR1 is SGHNT and CDR2 YENEEA. Trimming removed 2 bases at V and 4 bases at J, with 11 bases between. This chain's CDR3 is CASSLLQASTGELFF. The DNA for the CDR3 is TGTGCCAGCAGCTTACTCCAGGCGAGCACCGGGGAGCTGTTTTTT.

The chain recombines TRBV14 with TRBJ2-5, with TRBD1 as a possible D gene (5 bases). Trimming removed 2 bases at V and 3 bases at J, with 10 bases between. The CDR3 covers 14 residues. Looked up from germline, CDR1 is SGHDN and CDR2 is FVKESK. In nucleotides, the CDR3 is TGTGCCAGCAGCCAATGGCAGGGAAAAGAGACCCAGTACTTC. Translation: CASSQWQGKETQYF.